The present T cell receptor (beta chain) was sequenced within a study of T cells in Graves' hyperthyroidism and ophthalmopathy. About the research overall: Peripheral blood draws took place at initial diagnosis, ahead of any treatment. Findings and caveats of the study: Ophthalmopathy and stable hyperthyroidism were told apart by a 13 V-J model.

Germline V gene data show CDR1 as MNHNS and CDR2 as SASEGT. J gave up 5 bases and V 6 bases, and 5 bases lay outside the gene matches. The CDR3 length is 14 residues. From RNA transcripts, TCR beta CDR3 regions were amplified. During a first-round RT-PCR of the TCR CDR3, the HTBI primer set was used. Using its own MiXCR run on the multiplex PCR reads, TCRdb lists one record per CDR3 protein. The data contain under 400,000 distinct CDR3 sequences, 16% of them singletons. Many counts were recorded for this clonotype. Its antigen is unknown. Thyroid ultrasound and orbital computed tomography, with clinical symptoms and serum thyroxine and TRAb, informed diagnoses. Fresh peripheral blood, about 10 ml of it, supplied the PBMCs.

Material: blood. The clonotype comes from a man aged 30 to 45 with Graves' hyperthyroidism. This chain joins TRBV6-1 and TRBJ2-3, with TRBD1 matching 10 bases. The DNA of the CDR3 is TGTGCCAGCAGAGCGGGACAGGGGATAGATACGCAGTATTTT. Its translation is CASRAGQGIDTQYF.